The clone carrying this TCR beta chain was recorded many times. The record originates from a study of T cells in Graves' hyperthyroidism and ophthalmopathy. RNA transcripts were the template for amplifying TCR beta CDR3 regions. HTBI primers were the set used in a first-round RT-PCR of the TCR CDR3. TCRdb reanalysed the multiplex PCR reads using MiXCR and keeps one entry per CDR3 protein. The repertoire has hundreds of thousands of distinct CDR3 sequences, over 10% of them found once; the top ten carry 9.2%. Germline lookup yields CDR1 MDHEN and CDR2 SYDVKM. This CDR3 region has 16 residues. Trimming stripped 7 bases from V and 3 bases from J, with 19 bases between.

This sequence originates from a woman younger than 30 with Graves' hyperthyroidism. The chain recombines TRBV28 with TRBJ1-3, with TRBD1 as a possible D gene (5 bases). Sequenced material: blood. CDR3 loop: CASTSGDGAGGNTIYF. In nucleotides, the CDR3 is TGTGCCAGCACCTCCGGAGATGGGGCTGGTGGAAACACCATATATTTT.